This TCR beta chain was retrieved from a study of T cell responses to AZD1222 COVID-19 vaccine. Study background: The study pooled second doses at about 4 or about 12 weeks. Whole-study results and caveats: Clonal diversity was possibly underestimated, and white British individuals and females predominated among donors.

Comments on this clone: Its antigen is still unknown.

Clones were read by immunoSEQ multiplex PCR, and TCRdb kept only the in-frame ones, dropping some. The sample records 200,000 or so clones, almost 95% being singletons. Trimming left V 5 bases short and J 1 base short, with 17 bases between. CDR1 and CDR2 from the germline V gene are MNHEY and SVGEGT. The CDR3 length is 16 residues. This clonotype was sampled from an adult in good health. The specimen comprised peripheral blood, sampled on day 0 of AZD1222 vaccination. The J gene is TRBJ1-1, the V gene TRBV6-2 or TRBV6-3; D is uncertain. This CDR3 is CASSQRARAGNTEAFF. CDR3 bases: TGTGCCAGCAGTCAAAGGGCACGAGCAGGGAACACTGAAGCTTTCTTT.